This section outlines one T cell receptor (beta chain) sequence together with its context. What it binds is not known. The CDR3 is 14 residues long. Germline assignment: CDR1 MDHEN and CDR2 SYDVKM. Trimming stripped 6 bases from V and 1 base from J, with 12 bases between. The data stem from a study of beta chain features in type 1 diabetes. Broader study findings: Moderate yet significant TCRB CDR3 shortening was seen in Type 1 diabetes patients in all four CD4+ subsets. Equally in patients and controls, shorter templates might have been favored by PCR.

Every isolated RNA sample was fully reverse transcribed, so sequencing captured expressed TCRB transcripts. Measured with immunoSEQ multiplex PCR; TCRdb has only the in-frame clones, and not every one. The sample lists more than 25,000 clones, around three fifths occurring once. The receptor was derived from a woman aged 18-29 years with type 1 diabetes. The chain is built from TRBV28 and TRBJ1-1; D is ambiguous. The specimen sequenced was Tregs from blood. CDR3 bases: TGTGCCAGCAGCCGCCCGACACCGAACACTGAAGCTTTCTTT. The encoded protein is CASSRPTPNTEAFF.